This T cell receptor beta chain was documented in a study of T cell responses to AZD1222 COVID-19 vaccine. Overall study findings and caveats: A reported finding is that nearly half of spike-specific TCRs target unmutated variant regions. Dominant at 160-218 and 743-854, vaccine-associated CD4 TCRs also spanned spike. Spike-specific TCR breadth and depth were elevated following two AZD1222 doses. Donors in the cohort were predominantly white British and more often female, and clonal diversity was possibly underestimated.

Assay used: immunoSEQ multiplex PCR; TCRdb lists only in-frame clones, some missing. Among about 140,000 clones, about 88% were seen once, and the ten largest hold 2.5% to 3.5%. The germline gives CDR1 SEHNR, CDR2 FQNEAQ (reference sequence). V gave up 5 bases and J gave up 0 bases, with 11 bases separating them. This CDR3 is built from 14 residues. Worth noting for this clone: Its antigen is unidentified.

This rearrangement joins TRBV7-9 to TRBJ2-7; D may be TRBD1 (5 bases). Here the sequenced sample was peripheral blood, taken 28 days after the second AZD1222 dose. The TCR sequence derives from an adult who received the AZD1222 COVID-19 vaccine. The CDR3 region has the DNA TGTGCCAGCAGCCCCGGACAAAGCTCCTACGAGCAGTACTTC. Encoded protein: CASSPGQSSYEQYF.